Following are 7 T cell receptor beta chains from one sample sequenced in a study of CD8+CD57+ T cells in acquired aplastic anemia. Sequencing was done on patients that had shown CD8+CD57+ cell expansion by flow cytometry. It was genomic DNA that served as the template for profiling TCR beta VDJ and CDR3. MiXCR, applied by TCRdb to the reads, yields one record per CDR3 protein. The data hold around 130,000 distinct CDR3 sequences, with about 50% observed a single time. The sequencing input was sorted CD4+, CD8+, or CD8+CD57+ T cells (not recorded which) from PBMCs. All receptors derive from a human donor with aplastic anemia.

There are many counts of this clonotype. The gene calls are TRBV24-1 and TRBJ2-2, with a possible D match to TRBD2 (5 bases). V gave up 5 bases and J gave up 1 base, with 10 bases separating them. There are 15 residues in the CDR3. CDR1 KGHDR and CDR2 SFDVKD come from the germline V gene. The CDR3 DNA is TGTGCCACCAGTGGTTTCCGGGGGAACACCGGGGAGCTGTTTTTT. Protein sequence: CATSGFRGNTGELFF.

This clonotype has at least ten counts. The chain is built from TRBV4-1 and TRBJ2-7; possible D gene TRBD1, 6 bases. V gave up 2 bases and J gave up 3 bases, with 8 bases separating them. This CDR3 region has 13 residues. Germline CDR1 and CDR2: MGHRA and YSYEKL. CDR3 amino acids: CASSQLRGYEQYF. CDR3 in DNA: TGCGCCAGCAGCCAACTCAGGGGCTACGAGCAGTACTTC.

For this clonotype: Germline and junction disagree at one end, which may indicate a read error. The chain couples TRBV19 to TRBJ1-1, with D possibly being TRBD1 (6 bases). Germline CDR1 reads LNHDA; CDR2 reads SQIVND (reference sequence). The length of the CDR3 is 14 residues. CDR3 nucleotide sequence: TGCGCCAGTAGTGCCGGCAGGGGGAACACTGAAGCTTTCTTT. Translating gives CASSAGRGNTEAFF.

This sequence joins TRBV15 and TRBJ2-5; D possibly corresponds to TRBD2 (5 bases). V lost 0 bases, J lost 5 bases, and 10 bases lay in between. Germline CDR1 is LNHNV and CDR2 is YYDKDF (reference sequence). CDR3 length: 14 residues. CDR3 region: CATSRELGVETQYF. In DNA, the CDR3 is TGTGCCACCAGCAGAGAACTAGGCGTGGAGACCCAGTACTTC.

In regard to this clonotype: Mismatch with germline at one junction end may stem from a read error. This sequence joins TRBV20-1 and TRBJ1-1, with a tentative D call TRBD1 (6 bases). The CDR3 spans 12 residues. Germline V gives CDR1 DFQATT, CDR2 SNEGSKA (reference sequence). As DNA, the CDR3 is TGCAGTCTACCCCACCGGGACACCGAAGCTTTCTTT. It specifies CSLPHRDTEAFF.

This sequence joins TRBV11-1 and TRBJ2-1; TRBD2 agrees at 10 bases. The germline CDR1 and CDR2 sequences are SGHAT and FQDESV (reference sequence). The CDR3 totals 15 residues. Germline trimming cut 1 base from V and 8 bases from J; bases unmatched to any gene: 5. This chain's CDR3 is CASSLGLAGVDEQFF. DNA for the CDR3: TGTGCCAGCAGCTTAGGCCTAGCGGGAGTCGATGAGCAGTTCTTC. The whole variable domain, filled in from reference TRBV11-1 and TRBJ2-1, reads EAEVAQSPRYKITEKSQAVAFWCDPISGHATLYWYRQILGQGPELLVQFQDESVVDDSQLPKDRFSAERLKGVDSTLKIQPAELGDSAMYLCASSLGLAGVDEQFFGPGTRLTVL.

The chain links TRBV20-1 to TRBJ2-1; the match to TRBD2 covers 13 bases. This CDR3 spans 14 amino acids. Germline V CDR1 and CDR2: DFQATT, SNEGSKA (reference sequence). With V trimmed by 5 bases and J by 4 bases, 2 bases remained unmatched. The CDR3 here is CSARLAGGYNEQFF. The CDR3 DNA reads as TGCAGTGCTCGACTAGCGGGGGGTTACAATGAGCAGTTCTTC.